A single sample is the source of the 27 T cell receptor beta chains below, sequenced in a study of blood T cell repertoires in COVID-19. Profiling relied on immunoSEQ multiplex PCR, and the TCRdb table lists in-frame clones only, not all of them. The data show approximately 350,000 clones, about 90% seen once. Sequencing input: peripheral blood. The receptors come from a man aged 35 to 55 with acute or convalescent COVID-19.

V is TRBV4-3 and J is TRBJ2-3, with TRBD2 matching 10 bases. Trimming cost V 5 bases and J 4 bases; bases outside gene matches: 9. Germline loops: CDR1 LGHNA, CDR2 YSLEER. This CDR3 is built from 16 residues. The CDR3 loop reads CASSTQSGGDPDTQYF. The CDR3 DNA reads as TGCGCCAGCAGCACCCAGAGCGGGGGGGATCCAGATACGCAGTATTTT.

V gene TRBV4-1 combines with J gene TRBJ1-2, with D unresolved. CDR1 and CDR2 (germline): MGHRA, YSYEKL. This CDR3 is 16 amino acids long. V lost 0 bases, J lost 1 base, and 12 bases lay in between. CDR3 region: CASSQESTVVNYGYTF. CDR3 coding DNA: TGCGCCAGCAGCCAAGAATCTACCGTTGTTAACTATGGCTACACCTTC.

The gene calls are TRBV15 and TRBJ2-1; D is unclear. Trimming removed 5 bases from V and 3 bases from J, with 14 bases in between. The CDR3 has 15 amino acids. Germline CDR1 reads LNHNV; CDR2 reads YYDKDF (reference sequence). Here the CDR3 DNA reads TGTGCCACCAGCCACGGAGACCTCAACTACAATGAGCAGTTCTTC. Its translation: CATSHGDLNYNEQFF.

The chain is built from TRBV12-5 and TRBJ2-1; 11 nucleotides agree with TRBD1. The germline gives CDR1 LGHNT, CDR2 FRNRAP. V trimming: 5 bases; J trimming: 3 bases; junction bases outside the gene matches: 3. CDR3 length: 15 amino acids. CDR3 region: CASGPGQGVYNEQFF. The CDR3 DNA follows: TGTGCTAGTGGTCCGGGACAGGGGGTCTACAATGAGCAGTTCTTC.

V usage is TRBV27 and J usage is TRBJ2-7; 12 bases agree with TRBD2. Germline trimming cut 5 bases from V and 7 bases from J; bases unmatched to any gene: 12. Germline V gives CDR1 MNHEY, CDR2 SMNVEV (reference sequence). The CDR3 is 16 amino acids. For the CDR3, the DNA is TGTGCCAGCAGTCCCTACGGACTAGCGGGATTCCGAGAGCAGTACTTC. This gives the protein CASSPYGLAGFREQYF.

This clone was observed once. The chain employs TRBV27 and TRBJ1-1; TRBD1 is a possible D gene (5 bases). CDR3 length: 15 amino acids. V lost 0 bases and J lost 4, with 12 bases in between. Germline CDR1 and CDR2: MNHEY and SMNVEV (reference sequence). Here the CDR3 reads CASSLSGRDGTEAFF. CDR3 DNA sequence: TGTGCCAGCAGTTTATCTGGCAGGGATGGCACTGAAGCTTTCTTT.

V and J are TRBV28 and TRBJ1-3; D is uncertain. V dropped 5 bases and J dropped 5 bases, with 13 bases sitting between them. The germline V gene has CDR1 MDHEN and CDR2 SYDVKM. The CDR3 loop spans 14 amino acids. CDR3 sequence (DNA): TGTGCCAGCAGTCCCCCCCGGTTTAGAAACACCATATATTTT. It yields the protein CASSPPRFRNTIYF. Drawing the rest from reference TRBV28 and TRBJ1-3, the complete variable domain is DVKVTQSSRYLVKRTGEKVFLECVQDMDHENMFWYRQDPGLGLRLIYFSYDVKMKEKGDIPEGYSVSREKKERFSLILESASTNQTSMYLCASSPPRFRNTIYFGEGSWLTVV.

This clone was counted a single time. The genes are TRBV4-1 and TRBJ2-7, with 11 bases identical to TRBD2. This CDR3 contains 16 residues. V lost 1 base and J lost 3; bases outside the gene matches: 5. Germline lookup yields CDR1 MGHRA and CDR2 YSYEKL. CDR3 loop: CASSQVGTSGNYEQYF. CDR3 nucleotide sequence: TGCGCCAGCAGCCAAGTCGGGACTAGCGGAAACTACGAGCAGTACTTC.

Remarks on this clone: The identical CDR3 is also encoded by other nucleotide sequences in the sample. CDR3 amino acids: CASSSGTNEKLFF. For the CDR3, the DNA is TGTGCCAGCAGTTCGGGGACTAATGAAAAACTGTTTTTT. The chain is built from TRBV28 and TRBJ1-4; D is unresolved. Deletions cut 4 bases from V and 2 bases from J, with 5 bases between. This CDR3 comprises 13 residues. Germline loops: CDR1 MDHEN, CDR2 SYDVKM.

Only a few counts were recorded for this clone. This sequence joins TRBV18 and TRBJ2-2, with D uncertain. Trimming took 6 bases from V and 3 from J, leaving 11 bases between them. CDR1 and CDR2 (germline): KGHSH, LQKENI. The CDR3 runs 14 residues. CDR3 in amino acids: CASSLGEHTGELFF. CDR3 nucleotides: TGTGCCAGCTCCCTAGGCGAACACACCGGGGAGCTGTTTTTT.

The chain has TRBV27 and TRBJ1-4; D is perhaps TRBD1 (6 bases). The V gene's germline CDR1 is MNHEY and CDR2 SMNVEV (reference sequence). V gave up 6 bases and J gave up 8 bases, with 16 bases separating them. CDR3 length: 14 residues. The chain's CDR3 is CASRLGGPREKLFF. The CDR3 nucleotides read TGTGCCAGCAGACTGGGGGGGCCCAGAGAAAAACTGTTTTTT.

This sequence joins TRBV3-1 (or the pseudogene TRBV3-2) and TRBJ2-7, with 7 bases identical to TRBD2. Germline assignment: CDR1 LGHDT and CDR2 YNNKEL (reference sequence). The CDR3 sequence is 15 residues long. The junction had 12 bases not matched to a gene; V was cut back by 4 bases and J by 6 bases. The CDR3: CASSPGGAGTSEQYF. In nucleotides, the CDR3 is TGTGCCAGCAGCCCCGGCGGAGCGGGAACGAGCGAGCAGTACTTC.

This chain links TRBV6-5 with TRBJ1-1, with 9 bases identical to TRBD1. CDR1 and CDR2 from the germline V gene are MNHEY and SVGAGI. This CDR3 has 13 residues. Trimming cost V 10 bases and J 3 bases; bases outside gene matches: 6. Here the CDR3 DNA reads TGTGCCACTTACAGGGGGCGAGACACTGAAGCTTTCTTT. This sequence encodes CATYRGRDTEAFF.

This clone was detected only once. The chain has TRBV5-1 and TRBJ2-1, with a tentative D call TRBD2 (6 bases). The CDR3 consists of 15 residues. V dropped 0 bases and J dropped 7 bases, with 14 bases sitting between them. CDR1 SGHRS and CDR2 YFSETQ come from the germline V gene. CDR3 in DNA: TGCGCCAGCAGCTTGGCCCGAGGGGCGGGGAATGAGCAGTTCTTC. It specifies CASSLARGAGNEQFF.

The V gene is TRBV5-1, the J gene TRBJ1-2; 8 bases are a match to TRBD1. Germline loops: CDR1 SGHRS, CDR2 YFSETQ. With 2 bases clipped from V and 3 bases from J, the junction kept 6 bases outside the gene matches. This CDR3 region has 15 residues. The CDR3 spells CASSLYQGADYGYTF. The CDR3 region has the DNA TGCGCCAGCAGCTTATACCAGGGGGCAGACTATGGCTACACCTTC.

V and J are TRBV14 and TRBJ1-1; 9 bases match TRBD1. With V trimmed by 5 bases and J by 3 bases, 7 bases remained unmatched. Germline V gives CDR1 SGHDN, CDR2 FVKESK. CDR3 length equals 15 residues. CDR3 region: CASSYPWDRDTEAFF. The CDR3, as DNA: TGTGCCAGCAGCTATCCCTGGGACAGGGACACTGAAGCTTTCTTT.

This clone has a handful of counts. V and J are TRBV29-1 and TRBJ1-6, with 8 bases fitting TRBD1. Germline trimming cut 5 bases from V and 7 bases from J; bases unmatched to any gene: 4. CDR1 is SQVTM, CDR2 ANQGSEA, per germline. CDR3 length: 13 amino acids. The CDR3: CSVSTGGNSPLHF. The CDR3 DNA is TGCAGCGTTTCTACAGGGGGGAATTCACCCCTCCACTTT.

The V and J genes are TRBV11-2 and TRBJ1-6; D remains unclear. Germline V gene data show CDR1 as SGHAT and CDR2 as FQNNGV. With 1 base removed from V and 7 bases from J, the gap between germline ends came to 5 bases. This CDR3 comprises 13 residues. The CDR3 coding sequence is TGTGCCAGCAGCTTAGTGCGAAATTCACCCCTCCACTTT. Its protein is CASSLVRNSPLHF.

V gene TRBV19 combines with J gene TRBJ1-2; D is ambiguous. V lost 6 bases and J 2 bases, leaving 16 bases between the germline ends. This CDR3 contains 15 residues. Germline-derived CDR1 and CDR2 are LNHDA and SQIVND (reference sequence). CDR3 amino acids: CASRRPGEQNYGYTF. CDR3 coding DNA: TGTGCCAGTAGGCGCCCCGGGGAACAGAACTATGGCTACACCTTC.

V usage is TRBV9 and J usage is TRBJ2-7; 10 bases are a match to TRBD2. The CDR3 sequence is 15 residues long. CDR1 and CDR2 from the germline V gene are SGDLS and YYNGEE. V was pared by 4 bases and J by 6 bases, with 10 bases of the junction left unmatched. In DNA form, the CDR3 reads TGTGCCAGCAGCCCTCGGACTAGCGGAGCAGTCGAGCAGTACTTC. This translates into CASSPRTSGAVEQYF. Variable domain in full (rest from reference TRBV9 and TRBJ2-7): DSGVTQTPKHLITATGQRVTLRCSPRSGDLSVYWYQQSLDQGLQFLIQYYNGEERAKGNILERFSAQQFPDLHSELNLSSLELGDSALYFCASSPRTSGAVEQYFGPGTRLTVT.

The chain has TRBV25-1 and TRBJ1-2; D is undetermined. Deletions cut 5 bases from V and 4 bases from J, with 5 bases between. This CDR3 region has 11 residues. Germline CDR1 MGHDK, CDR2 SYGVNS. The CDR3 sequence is CASSNGYGYTF. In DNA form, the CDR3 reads TGTGCCAGCAGTAACGGCTATGGCTACACCTTC.

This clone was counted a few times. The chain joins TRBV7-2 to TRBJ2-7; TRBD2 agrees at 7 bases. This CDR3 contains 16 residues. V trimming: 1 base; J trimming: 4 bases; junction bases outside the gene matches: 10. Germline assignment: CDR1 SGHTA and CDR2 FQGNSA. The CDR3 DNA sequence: TGTGCCAGCAGCTTAGGTGCGGGAGTCTTTAAGTACGAGCAGTACTTC. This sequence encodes CASSLGAGVFKYEQYF. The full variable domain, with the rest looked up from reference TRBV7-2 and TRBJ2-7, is GAGVSQSPSNKVTEKGKDVELRCDPISGHTALYWYRQSLGQGLEFLIYFQGNSAPDKSGLPSDRFSAERTGGSVSTLTIQRTQQEDSAVYLCASSLGAGVFKYEQYFGPGTRLTVT.

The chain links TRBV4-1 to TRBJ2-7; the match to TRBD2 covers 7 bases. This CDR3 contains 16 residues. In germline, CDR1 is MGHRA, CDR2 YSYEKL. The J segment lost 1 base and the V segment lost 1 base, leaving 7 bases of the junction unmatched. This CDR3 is CASSQVYLGGSYEQYF. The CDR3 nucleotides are TGCGCCAGCAGCCAAGTGTACCTCGGGGGGTCCTACGAGCAGTACTTC.

The CDR3 region has the DNA TGTGCCAGCAGTTACTGGGTAGGCGGGGTGGTTCGCGAGACCCAGTACTTC. Translation: CASSYWVGGVVRETQYF. The chain employs TRBV6-7 and TRBJ2-5; a possible D gene is TRBD2 (6 bases). TRBV6-7 is flagged as an ORF with uncertain function. Trimming stripped 1 base from V and 5 bases from J, with 20 bases between. CDR3 length: 17 amino acids.

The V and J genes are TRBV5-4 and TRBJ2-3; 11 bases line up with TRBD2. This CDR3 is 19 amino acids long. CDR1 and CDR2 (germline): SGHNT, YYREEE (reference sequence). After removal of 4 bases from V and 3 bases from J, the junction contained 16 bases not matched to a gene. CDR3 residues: CASSPSPLAGGPLTDTQYF. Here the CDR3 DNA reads TGTGCCAGCAGCCCTAGCCCTTTAGCGGGGGGGCCTTTGACAGATACGCAGTATTTT.

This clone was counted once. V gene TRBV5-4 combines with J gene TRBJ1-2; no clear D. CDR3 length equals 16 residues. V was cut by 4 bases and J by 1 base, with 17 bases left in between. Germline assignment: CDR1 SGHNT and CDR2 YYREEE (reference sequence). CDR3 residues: CASSPGTAKHNYGYTF. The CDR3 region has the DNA TGTGCCAGCAGCCCAGGAACAGCAAAACATAACTATGGCTACACCTTC.

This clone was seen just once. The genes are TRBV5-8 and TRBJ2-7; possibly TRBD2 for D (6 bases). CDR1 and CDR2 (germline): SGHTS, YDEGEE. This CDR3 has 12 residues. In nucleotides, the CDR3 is TGTGCGACGACTAGAGAATACTACGAGCAGTACTTC. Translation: CATTREYYEQYF.